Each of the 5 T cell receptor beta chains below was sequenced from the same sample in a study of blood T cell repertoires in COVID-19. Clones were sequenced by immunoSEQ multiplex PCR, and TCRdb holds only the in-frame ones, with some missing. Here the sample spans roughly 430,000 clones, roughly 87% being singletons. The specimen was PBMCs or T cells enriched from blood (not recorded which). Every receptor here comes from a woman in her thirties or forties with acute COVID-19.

In DNA, the CDR3 is TGTGCCATCAGTGGACTAGCGGGGGGGACCAATGAGCAGTTCTTC. It specifies CAISGLAGGTNEQFF. The gene calls are TRBV10-3 and TRBJ2-1, with 14 bases matching TRBD2. There are 15 residues in the CDR3. From germline, CDR1 is ENHRY and CDR2 SYGVKD. The V gene end was trimmed by 4 bases and the J gene end by 6 bases; junction bases not matched to a gene: 2.

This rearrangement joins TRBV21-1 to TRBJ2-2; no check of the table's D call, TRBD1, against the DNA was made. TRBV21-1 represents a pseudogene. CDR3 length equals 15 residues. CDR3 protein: CASSRTGRDTGELFF. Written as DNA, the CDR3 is TGTGCCAGCAGCAGGACAGGGCGAGACACCGGGGAGCTGTTTTTT.

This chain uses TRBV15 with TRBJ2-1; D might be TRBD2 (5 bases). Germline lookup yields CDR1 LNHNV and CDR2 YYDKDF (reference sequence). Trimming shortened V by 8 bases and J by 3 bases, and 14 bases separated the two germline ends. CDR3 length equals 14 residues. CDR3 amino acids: CATAPSRRYNEQFF. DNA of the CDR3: TGTGCCACCGCCCCTAGCCGTCGCTACAATGAGCAGTTCTTC.

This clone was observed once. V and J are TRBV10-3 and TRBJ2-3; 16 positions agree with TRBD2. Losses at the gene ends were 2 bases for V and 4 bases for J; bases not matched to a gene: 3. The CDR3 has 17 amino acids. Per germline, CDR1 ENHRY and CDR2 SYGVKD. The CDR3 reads CAISEGTSGGASDTQYF. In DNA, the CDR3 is TGTGCCATCAGTGAGGGGACTAGCGGGGGGGCCTCAGATACGCAGTATTTT.

The CDR3 spells CASRGLAGSYNEQFF. In nucleotides, the CDR3 is TGTGCCAGCCGCGGACTAGCGGGCTCCTACAATGAGCAGTTCTTC. J is TRBJ2-1 and V is TRBV5-4; 11 bases are shared with TRBD2. V lost 7 bases, J lost 0 bases, and 3 bases stayed unmatched. The CDR3 runs 15 residues. In germline, CDR1 is SGHNT, CDR2 YYREEE (reference sequence).